Shown below are 8 T cell receptor beta chains from a single sample sequenced in a study of blood T cell repertoires in COVID-19. Generated by immunoSEQ multiplex PCR, the TCRdb table keeps only in-frame clones and is missing some. This sample has roughly 320,000 clones, with 85% found just once. The source material was peripheral blood. The receptors were sampled from a human donor in a cohort sampled during active COVID-19.

The sample holds one count of this clone. The genes are TRBV7-3 and TRBJ1-6; 7 nucleotides align to TRBD1. V was pared by 2 bases and J by 8 bases, with 3 bases of the junction left unmatched. The CDR3 extends over 14 amino acids. CDR1 is SGHTA and CDR2 is FQGTGA in the germline V gene. For the CDR3, the DNA is TGTGCCAGCAGCTTAGACAGGGTTGATTCACCCCTCCACTTT. Protein product: CASSLDRVDSPLHF.

V usage is TRBV24-1 and J usage is TRBJ2-1, with TRBD2 matching 14 bases. Germline CDR1 KGHDR, CDR2 SFDVKD. The CDR3 loop spans 15 amino acids. V gave up 5 bases and J gave up 8 bases; unmatched junction bases: 4. The chain's CDR3 is CATSGLAGGADEQFF. The CDR3 DNA reads as TGTGCCACCAGTGGACTAGCGGGGGGGGCGGATGAGCAGTTCTTC.

The J gene is TRBJ2-1, the V gene TRBV27; 10 nucleotides match TRBD2. The CDR3 is 15 residues long. Trimming at V came to 7 bases and at J to 8 bases, leaving 11 bases not matched to a gene. Germline CDR1 is MNHEY and CDR2 is SMNVEV (reference sequence). This CDR3 reads CASNDALAGADEQFF. The CDR3 DNA reads as TGTGCCAGCAATGACGCGCTAGCGGGGGCTGATGAGCAGTTCTTC.

V gene TRBV18 combines with J gene TRBJ1-4; D is uncertain. This CDR3 contains 12 residues. Germline lookup yields CDR1 KGHSH and CDR2 LQKENI. Trimming removed 3 bases at V and 4 bases at J, with 3 bases between. The CDR3 DNA reads as TGTGCCAGCTCACCCCATAATGAAAAACTGTTTTTT. It codes for CASSPHNEKLFF. Full variable domain (remainder filled in from reference TRBV18 and TRBJ1-4): NAGVMQNPRHLVRRRGQEARLRCSPMKGHSHVYWYRQLPEEGLKFMVYLQKENIIDESGMPKERFSAEFPKEGPSILRIQQVVRGDSAAYFCASSPHNEKLFFGSGTQLSVL.

This rearrangement joins TRBV5-6 to TRBJ2-2, with D maybe TRBD1 (6 bases). Germline V lookup: CDR1 SGHDT, CDR2 YYEEEE. With 1 base removed from V and 1 base from J, the gap between germline ends came to 8 bases. There are 15 residues in the CDR3. The CDR3 here is CASSLTGQNTGELFF. The CDR3 DNA sequence: TGTGCCAGCAGCTTGACGGGACAGAACACCGGGGAGCTGTTTTTT.

The chain uses TRBV7-2 and TRBJ2-7; 8 bases match TRBD2. Germline values: CDR1 SGHTA, CDR2 FQGNSA. V shed 3 bases and J 2 bases; nucleotides not matched to a gene: 3. CDR3 size: 14 residues. The CDR3 nucleotides read TGTGCCAGCAGCTTGATGCGGGGGGCCTACGAGCAGTACTTC. It is translated as CASSLMRGAYEQYF.

The chain's CDR3 is CATRTGEDQPQHF. The CDR3 DNA reads as TGTGCCACCCGGACAGGTGAAGATCAGCCCCAGCATTTT. The chain recombines TRBV6-5 with TRBJ1-5; 7 bases match TRBD1. The junction had 8 bases not matched to a gene; V was cut back by 10 bases and J by 5 bases. The CDR3 is made up of 13 amino acids. CDR1 is MNHEY and CDR2 is SVGAGI in the germline V gene.

The CDR3, as DNA: TGTGCCAGCAGCTTAGGGTGGGGGCGTGTGGATGGCTACACCTTC. Protein sequence: CASSLGWGRVDGYTF. The chain recombines TRBV7-9 with TRBJ1-2, with TRBD1 as a possible D gene (6 bases). The CDR3 is 15 residues long. The V end lost 1 base, the J end lost 6 bases, and 15 bases lay between the germline ends. In germline, CDR1 is SEHNR, CDR2 FQNEAQ (reference sequence).